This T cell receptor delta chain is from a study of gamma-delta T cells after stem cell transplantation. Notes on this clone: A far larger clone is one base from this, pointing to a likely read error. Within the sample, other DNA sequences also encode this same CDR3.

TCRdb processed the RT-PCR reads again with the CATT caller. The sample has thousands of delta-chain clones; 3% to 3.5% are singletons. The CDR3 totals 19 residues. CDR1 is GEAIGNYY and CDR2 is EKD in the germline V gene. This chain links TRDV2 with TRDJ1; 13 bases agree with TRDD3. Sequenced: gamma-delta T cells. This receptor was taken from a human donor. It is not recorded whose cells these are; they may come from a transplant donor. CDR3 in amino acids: CACDTVLGDTQGQTDKLIF. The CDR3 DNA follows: TGTGCCTGTGACACCGTACTGGGGGATACGCAGGGACAGACCGACAAACTCATCTTT.